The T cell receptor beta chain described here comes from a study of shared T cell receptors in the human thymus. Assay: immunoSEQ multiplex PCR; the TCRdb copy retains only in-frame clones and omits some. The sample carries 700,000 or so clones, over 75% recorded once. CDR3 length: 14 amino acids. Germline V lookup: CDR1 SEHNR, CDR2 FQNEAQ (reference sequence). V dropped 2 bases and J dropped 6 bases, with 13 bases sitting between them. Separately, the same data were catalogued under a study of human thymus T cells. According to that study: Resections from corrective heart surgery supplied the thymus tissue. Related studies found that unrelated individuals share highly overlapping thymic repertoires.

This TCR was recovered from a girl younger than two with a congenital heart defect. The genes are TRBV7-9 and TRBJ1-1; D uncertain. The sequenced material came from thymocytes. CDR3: CASSLPPPGAEAFF. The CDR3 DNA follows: TGTGCCAGCAGCTTACCCCCCCCAGGCGCTGAAGCTTTCTTT.